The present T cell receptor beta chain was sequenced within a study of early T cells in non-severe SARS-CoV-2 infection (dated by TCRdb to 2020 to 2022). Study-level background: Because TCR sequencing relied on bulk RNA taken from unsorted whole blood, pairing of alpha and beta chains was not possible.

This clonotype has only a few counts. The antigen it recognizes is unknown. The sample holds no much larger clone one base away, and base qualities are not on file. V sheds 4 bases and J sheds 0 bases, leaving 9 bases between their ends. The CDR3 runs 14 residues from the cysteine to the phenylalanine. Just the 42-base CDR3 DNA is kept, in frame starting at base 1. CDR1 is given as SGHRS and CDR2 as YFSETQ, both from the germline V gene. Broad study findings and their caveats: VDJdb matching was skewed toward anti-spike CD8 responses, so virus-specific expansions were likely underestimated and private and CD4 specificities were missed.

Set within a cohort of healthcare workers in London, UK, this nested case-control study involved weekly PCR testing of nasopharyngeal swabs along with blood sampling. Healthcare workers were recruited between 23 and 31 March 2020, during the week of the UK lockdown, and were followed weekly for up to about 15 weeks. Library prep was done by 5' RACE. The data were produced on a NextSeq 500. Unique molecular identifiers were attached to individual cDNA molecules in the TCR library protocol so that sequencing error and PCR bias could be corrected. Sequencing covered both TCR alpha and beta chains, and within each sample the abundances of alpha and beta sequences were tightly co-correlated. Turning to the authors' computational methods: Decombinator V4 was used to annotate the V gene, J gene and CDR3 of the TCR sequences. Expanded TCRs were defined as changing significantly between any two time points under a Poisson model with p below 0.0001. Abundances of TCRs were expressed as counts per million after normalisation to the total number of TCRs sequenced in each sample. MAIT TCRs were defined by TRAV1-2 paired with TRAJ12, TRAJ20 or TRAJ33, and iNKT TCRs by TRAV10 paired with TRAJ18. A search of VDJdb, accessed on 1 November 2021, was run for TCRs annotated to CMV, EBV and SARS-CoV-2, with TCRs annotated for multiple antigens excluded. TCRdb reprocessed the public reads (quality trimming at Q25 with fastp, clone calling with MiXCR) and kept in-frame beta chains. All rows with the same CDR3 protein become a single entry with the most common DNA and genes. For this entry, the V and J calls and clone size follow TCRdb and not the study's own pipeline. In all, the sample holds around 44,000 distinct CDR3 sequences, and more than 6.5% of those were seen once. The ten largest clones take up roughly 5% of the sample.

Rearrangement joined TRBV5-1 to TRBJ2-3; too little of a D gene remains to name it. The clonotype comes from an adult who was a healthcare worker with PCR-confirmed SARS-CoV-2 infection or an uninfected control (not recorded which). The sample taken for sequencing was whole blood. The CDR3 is CASSPKGSTDTQYF. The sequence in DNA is TGCGCCAGCAGCCCCAAGGGCAGCACAGATACGCAGTATTTT.